These T cell receptor beta chains were read from a single sample in a study of a mutant IDH1 vaccine in newly diagnosed glioma. Clones were sequenced by immunoSEQ multiplex PCR, and TCRdb holds only the in-frame ones, with some missing. This sample carries 45,000 to 60,000 clones, about three quarters of them seen once, and the ten largest clones take 1.5% to 2%. The sequenced sample was PBMCs, obtained from a glioma patient treated with radiotherapy, temozolomide or both. These receptors were taken from a woman in her thirties or forties with glioma. Each CDR3 is given without its conserved first and last residue.

V gene | CDR3 protein
TRBV5-4 | ASSFTGSSYEQY
TRBV30 | AWSVGISTNEKLF
TRBV19 | ASTPIGPSYGYT
TRBV4-2 | ASSQLGPTSPEAF
TRBV9 | ASSGPAGTYNEQF
TRBV5-6 | ASSLEAGFEETQY
TRBV21-1 | AGAGQGIGYT
TRBV2 | ASSETSNSPLH
TRBV18 | ASSPRDPRLGGYT
TRBV5-1 | ASSPAGYSNQPQH
TRBV6-1 | ASSEFDRGTH
TRBV7-8 | ASSLVGTPLATEAF
TRBV5-1 | ASSLELGPLF
TRBV5-1 | ASSVISGYGDEKLF
TRBV20-1 | SAPPTGEAF
TRBV5-6 | ASSSRWGNQPQH
TRBV6-5 | ASTSGRGYEQY
TRBV2 | ASSAGTPNYGYT
TRBV29-1 | SVERQGSSYEQY
TRBV6-1 | ASSETEFSAANYGYT
TRBV15 | ATSREPGANVLT
TRBV28 | ASSRGQGETQY